These 5 T cell receptor beta chains originate from one sample sequenced in a study of blood T cell repertoires in COVID-19. Profiling relied on immunoSEQ multiplex PCR, and the TCRdb table lists in-frame clones only, not all of them. This table holds a few hundred thousand clones, about 90% found once. Material: PBMCs or T cells enriched from blood (not recorded which). All receptors derive from a young woman who had recovered from COVID-19.

A few counts support this clone. V usage is TRBV5-6 and J usage is TRBJ1-3; the D gene is possibly TRBD1 (5 bases). The ends were cut back, 2 bases at V and 1 base at J, with 13 bases in the middle. The CDR3 contains 16 residues. Germline CDR1 SGHDT, CDR2 YYEEEE. CDR3: CASSFTAAGSGNTIYF. For the CDR3, the DNA is TGTGCCAGCAGCTTCACGGCGGCAGGGTCTGGAAACACCATATATTTT.

This clone was detected a few times. The rearrangement links TRBV3-1 (or the pseudogene TRBV3-2) to TRBJ1-5; TRBD1 is a possible D gene (5 bases). This CDR3 contains 12 residues. Between the trimmed V and J ends, which lost 0 bases and 11 bases, there was a span of 8 bases. Germline V gene sequence: CDR1 LGHDT, CDR2 YNNKEL (reference sequence). CDR3 bases: TGTGCCAGCAGCCAAGATTGGGGGGCCCAGCATTTT. It specifies CASSQDWGAQHF.

V is TRBV15 and J is TRBJ2-1; D uncertain. Trimming cost V 1 base and J 6 bases, with 10 bases left between them. Germline CDR1 is LNHNV and CDR2 is YYDKDF (reference sequence). This CDR3 region has 14 residues. CDR3 nucleotide sequence: TGTGCCACCAGCAGAGTCCCAGAAACCAATGAGCAGTTCTTC. Protein sequence: CATSRVPETNEQFF.

J is TRBJ2-3 and V is TRBV24-1, with D perhaps TRBD1 (6 bases). V lost 4 bases and J lost 2, with 9 bases in between. CDR1 is KGHDR, CDR2 SFDVKD, per germline. The CDR3 loop spans 14 amino acids. CDR3 region: CATSERGTTDTQYF. The CDR3 bases are TGTGCCACCAGTGAGAGGGGGACCACAGATACGCAGTATTTT.

V and J are TRBV6-1 and TRBJ2-3; 8 bases map to TRBD2. Germline V gene lookup returns CDR1 MNHNS and CDR2 SASEGT. The CDR3 covers 16 residues. J was trimmed by 5 bases and V by 2 bases; bases with no gene match: 9. The CDR3 spells CASSELRGGARDTQYF. For the CDR3, the DNA is TGTGCCAGCAGTGAACTACGGGGGGGGGCCAGAGATACGCAGTATTTT.